The T cell receptor beta chain described here comes from a study of CD8 T cells in ankylosing spondylitis. Study conclusions and caveats: Matched ankylosing spondylitis synovial fluid reportedly contained a significantly enriched population of disease-linked clones. The disease-linked clones had a CD8+ phenotype and low blood frequencies. Made up of about eight highly homologous variants, a TCR beta motif appeared characteristic of ankylosing spondylitis blood.

Remarks on this clonotype: What it binds is unknown.

In TCRdb, the 5' RACE reads were re-called with MiXCR into one record per CDR3 protein. The table lists 700,000 or so distinct CDR3 sequences, around 20% of them singletons. V lost 0 bases and J lost 3, with 19 bases in between. Germline lookup yields CDR1 SGDLS and CDR2 YYNGEE. The CDR3 spans 18 residues. The clonotype comes from a male donor with ankylosing spondylitis. The chain recombines TRBV9 with TRBJ2-1, with D perhaps being TRBD1 or TRBD2 (5 bases each). The sequencing input was blood, either unsorted or a sorted T cell fraction (not recorded which). The CDR3 DNA is TGTGCCAGCAGCGTAGAGTCCGGGGCAGGCTCCATCTACAATGAGCAGTTCTTC. Translated: CASSVESGAGSIYNEQFF.